This entry describes one T cell receptor (beta chain). The data were obtained in a study of blood T cell repertoires in COVID-19. Study background: Acute and convalescent COVID-19 samples came from the United States, Italy and Spain. In each case, the material was cDNA or gDNA derived from T cells, B-cell-depleted T cells, or PBMCs.

Assay used: immunoSEQ multiplex PCR; TCRdb lists only in-frame clones, some missing. The top ten hold around 18% of the sample, which has approximately 150,000 clones, 85% to 90% seen once. The specimen sequenced was peripheral blood. This sequence was found in a man in his fifties with active or convalescent COVID-19.

This CDR3 reads CASRFRQGQGYTF. The CDR3 bases are TGTGCCAGCAGATTTCGACAGGGTCAGGGCTACACCTTC. This chain connects TRBV5-8 to TRBJ1-2; 7 bases map to TRBD1. The CDR3 has 13 amino acids. Germline CDR1 is SGHTS and CDR2 is YDEGEE. The J segment lost 8 bases and the V segment lost 5 bases, leaving 9 bases of the junction unmatched.